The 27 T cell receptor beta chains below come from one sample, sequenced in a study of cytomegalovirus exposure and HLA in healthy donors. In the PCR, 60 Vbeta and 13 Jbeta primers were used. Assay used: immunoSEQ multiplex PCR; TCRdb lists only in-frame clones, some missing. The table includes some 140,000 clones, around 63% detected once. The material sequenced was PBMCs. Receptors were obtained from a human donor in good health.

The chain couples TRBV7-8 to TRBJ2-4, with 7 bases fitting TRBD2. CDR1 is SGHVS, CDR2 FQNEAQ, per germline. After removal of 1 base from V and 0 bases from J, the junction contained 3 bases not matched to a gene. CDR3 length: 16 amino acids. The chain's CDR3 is CASSLVPSGAKNIQYF. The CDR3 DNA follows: TGTGCCAGCAGCTTAGTTCCTAGCGGAGCCAAAAACATTCAGTACTTC.

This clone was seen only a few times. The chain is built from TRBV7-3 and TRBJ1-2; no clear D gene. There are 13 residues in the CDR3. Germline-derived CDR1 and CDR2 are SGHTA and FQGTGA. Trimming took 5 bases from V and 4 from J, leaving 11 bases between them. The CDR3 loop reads CASSPGRRYGYTF. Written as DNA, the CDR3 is TGTGCCAGCAGCCCCGGGAGACGCTATGGCTACACCTTC.

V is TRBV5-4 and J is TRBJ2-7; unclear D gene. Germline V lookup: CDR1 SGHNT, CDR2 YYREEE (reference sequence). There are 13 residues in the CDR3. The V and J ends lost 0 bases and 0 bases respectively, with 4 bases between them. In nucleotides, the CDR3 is TGTGCCAGCAGCTTGGACTACTCCTACGAGCAGTACTTC. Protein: CASSLDYSYEQYF.

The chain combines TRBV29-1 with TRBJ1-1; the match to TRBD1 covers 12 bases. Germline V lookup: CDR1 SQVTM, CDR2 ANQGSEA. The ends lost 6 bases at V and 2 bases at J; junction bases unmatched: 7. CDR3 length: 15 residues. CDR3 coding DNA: TGCAGCGTGGCTGGGGACAGGGGGCATAACACTGAAGCTTTCTTT. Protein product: CSVAGDRGHNTEAFF.

The CDR3 region is CASSFITGTEAFF. The CDR3 bases are TGCGCCAGCAGCTTTATTACGGGCACTGAAGCTTTCTTT. The chain carries TRBV5-1 and TRBJ1-1; D remains unclear. The ends were cut back, 2 bases at V and 4 bases at J, with 9 bases in the middle. CDR1 and CDR2 (germline): SGHRS, YFSETQ. The CDR3 is 13 residues long.

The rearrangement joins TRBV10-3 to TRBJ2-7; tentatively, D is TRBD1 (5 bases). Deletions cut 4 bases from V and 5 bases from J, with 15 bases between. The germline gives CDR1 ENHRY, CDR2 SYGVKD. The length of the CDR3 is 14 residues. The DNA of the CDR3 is TGTGCCATCAGTGGTGCTGGGGCCGGACACGAGCAGTACTTC. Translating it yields CAISGAGAGHEQYF.

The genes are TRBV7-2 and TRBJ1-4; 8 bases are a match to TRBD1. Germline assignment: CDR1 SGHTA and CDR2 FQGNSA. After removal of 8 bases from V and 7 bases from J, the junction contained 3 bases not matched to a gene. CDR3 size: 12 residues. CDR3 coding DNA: TGTGCCAGCGGACAGGGAGGTGAAAAACTGTTTTTT. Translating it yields CASGQGGEKLFF. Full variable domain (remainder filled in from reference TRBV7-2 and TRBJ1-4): GAGVSQSPSNKVTEKGKDVELRCDPISGHTALYWYRQSLGQGLEFLIYFQGNSAPDKSGLPSDRFSAERTGGSVSTLTIQRTQQEDSAVYLCASGQGGEKLFFGSGTQLSVL.

CDR3 coding DNA: TGTGCCAGCAGCTCCTGGGACAGCGGCACAGATACGCAGTATTTT. Translating it yields CASSSWDSGTDTQYF. The chain carries TRBV7-8 and TRBJ2-3, with 7 bases fitting TRBD1. CDR1 and CDR2 from the germline V gene are SGHVS and FQNEAQ. Losses at the gene ends were 4 bases for V and 1 base for J; bases not matched to a gene: 5. The CDR3 spans 15 residues.

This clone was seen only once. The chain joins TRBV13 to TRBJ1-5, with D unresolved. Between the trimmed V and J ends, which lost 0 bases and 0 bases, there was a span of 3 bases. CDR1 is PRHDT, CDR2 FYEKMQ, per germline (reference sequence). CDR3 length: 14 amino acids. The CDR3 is CASSLGHSNQPQHF. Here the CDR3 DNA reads TGTGCCAGCAGCTTAGGCCATAGCAATCAGCCCCAGCATTTT.

CDR3 in amino acids: CASSMTSGGTDTQYF. In DNA form, the CDR3 reads TGTGCCAGCAGCATGACTAGCGGGGGCACAGATACGCAGTATTTT. The gene calls are TRBV7-9 and TRBJ2-3; 11 nucleotides align to TRBD2. Unmatched junction bases numbered 2, after V lost 5 bases and J lost 1 base. CDR3 length: 15 residues. Germline CDR1 and CDR2: SEHNR and FQNEAQ (reference sequence).

Written as DNA, the CDR3 is TGTGCCAGCTCACCACCAGACTCGAGGAATTCACCCCTCCACTTT. Translation gives CASSPPDSRNSPLHF. This chain links TRBV18 with TRBJ1-6; D is undetermined. Trimming removed 0 bases from V and 7 bases from J, with 10 bases in between. Germline V CDR1 and CDR2: KGHSH, LQKENI. This CDR3 has 15 residues.

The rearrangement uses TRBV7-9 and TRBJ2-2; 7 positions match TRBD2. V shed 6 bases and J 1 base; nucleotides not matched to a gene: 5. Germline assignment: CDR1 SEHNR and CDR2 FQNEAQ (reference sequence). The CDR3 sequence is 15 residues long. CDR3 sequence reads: CASRQGLMNTGELFF. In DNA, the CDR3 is TGTGCCAGCAGGCAGGGACTAATGAACACCGGGGAGCTGTTTTTT.

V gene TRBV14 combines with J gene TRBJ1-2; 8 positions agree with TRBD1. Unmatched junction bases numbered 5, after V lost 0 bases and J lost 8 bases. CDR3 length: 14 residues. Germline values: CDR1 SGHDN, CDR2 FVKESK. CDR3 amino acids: CASSQDRGQGGYTF. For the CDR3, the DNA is TGTGCCAGCAGCCAAGATAGAGGACAGGGAGGCTACACCTTC.

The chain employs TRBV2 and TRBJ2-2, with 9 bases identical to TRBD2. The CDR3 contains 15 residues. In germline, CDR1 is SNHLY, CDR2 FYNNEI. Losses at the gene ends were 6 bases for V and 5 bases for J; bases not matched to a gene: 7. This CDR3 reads CASRDLAGETGELFF. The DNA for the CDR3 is TGTGCCAGCAGGGATTTAGCGGGAGAGACCGGGGAGCTGTTTTTT.

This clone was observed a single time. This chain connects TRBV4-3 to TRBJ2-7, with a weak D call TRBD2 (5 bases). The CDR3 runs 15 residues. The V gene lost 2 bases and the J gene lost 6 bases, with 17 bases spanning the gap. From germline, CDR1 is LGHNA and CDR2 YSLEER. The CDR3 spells CASSQLNSRGPEQYF. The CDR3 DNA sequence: TGCGCCAGCAGCCAACTTAACTCACGGGGTCCCGAGCAGTACTTC.

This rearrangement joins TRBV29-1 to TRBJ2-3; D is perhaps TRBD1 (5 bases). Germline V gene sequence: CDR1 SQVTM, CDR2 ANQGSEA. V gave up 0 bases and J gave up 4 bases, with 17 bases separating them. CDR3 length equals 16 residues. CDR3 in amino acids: CSVEEVAGPLSDTQYF. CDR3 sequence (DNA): TGCAGCGTTGAAGAGGTGGCAGGGCCCCTGTCAGATACGCAGTATTTT.

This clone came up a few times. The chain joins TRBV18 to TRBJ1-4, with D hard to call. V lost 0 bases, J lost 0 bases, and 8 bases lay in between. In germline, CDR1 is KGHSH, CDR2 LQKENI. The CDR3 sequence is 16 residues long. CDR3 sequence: CASSPPSTATNEKLFF. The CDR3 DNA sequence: TGTGCCAGCTCACCACCGTCGACTGCAACTAATGAAAAACTGTTTTTT.

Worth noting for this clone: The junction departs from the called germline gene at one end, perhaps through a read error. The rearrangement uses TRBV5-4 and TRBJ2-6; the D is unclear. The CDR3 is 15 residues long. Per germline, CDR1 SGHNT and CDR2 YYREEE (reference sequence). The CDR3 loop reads CASSVAGSRANVLTF. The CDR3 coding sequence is TGTGCCAGCAGCGTCGCTGGCTCTCGGGCCAACGTCCTGACTTTC.

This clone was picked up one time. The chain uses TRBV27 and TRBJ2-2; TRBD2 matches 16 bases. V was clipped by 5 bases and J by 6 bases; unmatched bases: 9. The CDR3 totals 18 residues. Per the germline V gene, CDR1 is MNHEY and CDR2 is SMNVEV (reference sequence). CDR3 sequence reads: CASSPGRGLAGGSGELFF. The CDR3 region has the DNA TGTGCCAGCAGTCCGGGGAGGGGACTAGCGGGAGGGTCCGGGGAGCTGTTTTTT.

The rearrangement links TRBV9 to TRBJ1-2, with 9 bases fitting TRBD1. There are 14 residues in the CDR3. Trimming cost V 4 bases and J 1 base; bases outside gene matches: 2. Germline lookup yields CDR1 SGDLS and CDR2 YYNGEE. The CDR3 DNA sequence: TGTGCCAGCAGCACAGGGGGCAGTAACTATGGCTACACCTTC. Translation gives CASSTGGSNYGYTF.

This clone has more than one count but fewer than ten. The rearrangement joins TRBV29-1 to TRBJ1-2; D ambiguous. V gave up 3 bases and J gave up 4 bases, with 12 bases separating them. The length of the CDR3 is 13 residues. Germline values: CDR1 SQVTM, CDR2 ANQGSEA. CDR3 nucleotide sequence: TGCAGCGTTGAGGGCAGCGGGATCTATGGCTACACCTTC. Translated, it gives CSVEGSGIYGYTF.

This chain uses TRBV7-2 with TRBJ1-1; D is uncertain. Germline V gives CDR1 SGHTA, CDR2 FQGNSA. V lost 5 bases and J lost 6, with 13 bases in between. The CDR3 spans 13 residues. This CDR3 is CASSVDFFAEAFF. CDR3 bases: TGTGCCAGCAGCGTAGACTTCTTCGCTGAAGCTTTCTTT. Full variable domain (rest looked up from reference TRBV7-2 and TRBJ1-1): GAGVSQSPSNKVTEKGKDVELRCDPISGHTALYWYRQSLGQGLEFLIYFQGNSAPDKSGLPSDRFSAERTGGSVSTLTIQRTQQEDSAVYLCASSVDFFAEAFFGQGTRLTVV.

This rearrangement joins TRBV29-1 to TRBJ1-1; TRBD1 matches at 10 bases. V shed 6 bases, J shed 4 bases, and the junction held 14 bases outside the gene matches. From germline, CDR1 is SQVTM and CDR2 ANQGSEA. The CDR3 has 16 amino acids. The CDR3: CSVYDPTGGAGTEAFF. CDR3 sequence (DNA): TGCAGCGTATATGACCCGACAGGGGGCGCGGGCACTGAAGCTTTCTTT.

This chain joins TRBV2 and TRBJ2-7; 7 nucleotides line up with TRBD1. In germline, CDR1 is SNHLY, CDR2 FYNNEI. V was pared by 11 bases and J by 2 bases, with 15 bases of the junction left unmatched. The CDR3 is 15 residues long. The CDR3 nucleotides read TGTGCCCTCCTGAAGCGACAGGGCCCCGCCTACGAGCAGTACTTC. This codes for CALLKRQGPAYEQYF.

The CDR3 DNA sequence: TGCGCCAGCAGCCAAGGCAGGGGGCTTTCGGCCACTGAAGCTTTCTTT. As protein: CASSQGRGLSATEAFF. The chain has TRBV4-3 and TRBJ1-1; 8 nucleotides line up with TRBD1. The CDR3 is 16 amino acids. J was trimmed by 4 bases and V by 1 base; bases with no gene match: 8. The germline CDR1 and CDR2 sequences are LGHNA and YSLEER.

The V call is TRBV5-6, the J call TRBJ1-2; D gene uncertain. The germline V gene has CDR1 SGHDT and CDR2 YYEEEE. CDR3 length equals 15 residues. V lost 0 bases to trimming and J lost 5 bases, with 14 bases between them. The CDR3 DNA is TGTGCCAGCAGCTTGGCCGGGTCCCTATCTTATGGCTACACCTTC. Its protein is CASSLAGSLSYGYTF. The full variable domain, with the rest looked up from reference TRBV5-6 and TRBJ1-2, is DAGVTQSPTHLIKTRGQQVTLRCSPKSGHDTVSWYQQALGQGPQFIFQYYEEEERQRGNFPDRFSGHQFPNYSSELNVNALLLGDSALYLCASSLAGSLSYGYTFGSGTRLTVV.

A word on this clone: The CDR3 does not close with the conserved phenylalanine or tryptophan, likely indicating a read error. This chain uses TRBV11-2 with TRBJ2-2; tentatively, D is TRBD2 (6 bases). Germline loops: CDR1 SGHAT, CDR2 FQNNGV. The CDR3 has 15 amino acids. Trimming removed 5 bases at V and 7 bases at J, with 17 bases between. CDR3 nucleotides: TGTGCCAGCAGCCTGGGGTTAGCGGAGGACGGGGAGCTGTTTTTG. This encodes CASSLGLAEDGELFL.